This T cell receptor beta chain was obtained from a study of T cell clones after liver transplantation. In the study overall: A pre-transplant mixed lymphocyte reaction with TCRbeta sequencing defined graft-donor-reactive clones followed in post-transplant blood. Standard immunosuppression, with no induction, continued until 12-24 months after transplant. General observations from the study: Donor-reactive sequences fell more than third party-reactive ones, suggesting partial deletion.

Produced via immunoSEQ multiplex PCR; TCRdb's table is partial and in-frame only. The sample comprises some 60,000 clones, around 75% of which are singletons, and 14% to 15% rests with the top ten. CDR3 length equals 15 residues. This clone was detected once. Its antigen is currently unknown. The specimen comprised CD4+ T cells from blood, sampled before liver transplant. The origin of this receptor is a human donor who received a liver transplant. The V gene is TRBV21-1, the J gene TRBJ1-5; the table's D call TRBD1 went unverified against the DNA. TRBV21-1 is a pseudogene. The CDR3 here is CASSKGQISNQPQHF. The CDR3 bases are TGTGCCAGCAGCAAAGGACAAATTAGCAATCAGCCCCAGCATTTT.